This note documents a single TCR beta chain sequence. The sample holds a few counts of this clonotype. What this receptor recognizes is not known. The sample holds no much larger clone one base away, and base qualities are not on file. Trimming takes 5 bases off V and 2 bases off J; junction bases not matched to a gene: 8. Taken from cysteine to phenylalanine, the CDR3 has 17 residues. CDR3 DNA is the only sequence kept; it has 51 bases, read in frame from the first base. Reading the germline V gene gives CDR1 SGDLS and CDR2 YYNGEE. This sample is part of a study of T cell repertoires in cytomegalovirus infection (dated by TCRdb to between 2019 and 2020). Study-wide context: Donor HLA type was relevant to the analysis, as public TCR beta signatures indicated carriage of CMV infection together with the matching HLA type. What the work shows at the level of the full study, not this receptor alone: In the ex vivo response, HLA-C-restricted CMV-specific TCR beta clonotypes were dominant, and in two of eight donors the single most frequent clonotype came from this HLA-C-restricted group. Carriers of CMV infection plus the relevant HLA type were discriminated by the cumulative frequency of public TCR beta family members in the study cohort and in an independent approximately 360-donor cohort.

Reads for this sample came from an Illumina HiSeq 1500. Clones were called with MiXCR by TCRdb after fastp trimmed the public reads at Q25, and only in-frame beta chains were retained. Entries that share a CDR3 protein sequence are merged under the most common genes and DNA. The sample records 310,000 or so distinct CDR3 sequences, roughly 15% of which are singletons. Together, the top ten hold about 12% of the sample. The chain joins TRBV9 to TRBJ1-3, and TRBD1 aligns with 12 junction nucleotides. The sample comprised PBMCs. The TCR originated in a human donor in good health (CMV status not recorded). Some clones in this sample may be carry-over from other donors' samples. The bases are TGTGCCAGCAGTGAACCGGGACAGGGGGCGACTGGAAACACCATATATTTT. Its amino acids are CASSEPGQGATGNTIYF.